This T cell receptor (beta chain) was retrieved from a study of T cells after yellow fever vaccination. CDR3 size: 14 residues. V lost 5 bases, J lost 4 bases, and 14 bases lay in between. Germline loops: CDR1 SGHTA, CDR2 FQGNSA. Study results and limitations: Among all clonotypes, a small share was observed in both CD4 and CD8 compartments. Among primary-vaccination clones, most reappeared after the booster, at 95% to 96% for CD4 and around 91% for CD8. From the bulk population, abundant clonotypes could contaminate and appear within FACS-sorted repertoires.

A process of 5'RACE template switching, which added a universal primer site and UMIs, was used to make TCR cDNA. Each CDR3 protein gets one entry after TCRdb re-called the 5' RACE reads with MiXCR. The table lists about 330,000 distinct CDR3 sequences, roughly 4.3% of them singletons. The table lists this clonotype with a few counts. The antigen is unknown. The input for sequencing was PBMCs, taken 5 days after the yellow fever booster vaccination. The chain couples TRBV7-2 to TRBJ1-2; the D gene is possibly TRBD1 (5 bases). This TCR derives from a man between 18 and 35 years old who received the YFV17D yellow fever vaccine. The DNA of the CDR3 is TGTGCCAGCAGCAATAGCGGGCAGGGCTATGGCTACACCTTC. Protein: CASSNSGQGYGYTF.